Listed here is a single TCR beta chain. Authors' processing steps: Estimates of nucleated cell counts were drawn from the amplification of reference gene primers. Here immunoSEQ multiplex PCR was the method, and the copy in TCRdb shows in-frame clones only, minus some. The V and J calls and clone size come from that table; D and trimming were worked out from the DNA. The data show some 300,000 clones, about 90% seen once. The data originate from a study of blood T cell repertoires in COVID-19. At the level of the study: Nucleic acid was either cDNA or gDNA, and it came from T cells, B-cell-depleted T cells, or PBMCs.

The CDR3 spans 12 residues. Germline V lookup: CDR1 LNHNV, CDR2 YYDKDF (reference sequence). Trimming stripped 5 bases from V and 3 bases from J, with 7 bases between. The Seattle patients joined while their infection was active and were tracked longitudinally afterward. The clonotype was recovered from a woman aged 25 to 39 with COVID-19, enrolled during active disease. The chain recombines TRBV15 with TRBJ1-2; perhaps TRBD1 as D (5 bases). Sequenced sample: peripheral blood. For the CDR3, the DNA is TGTGCCACCAGCTTGACAGACTATGGCTACACCTTC. It codes for CATSLTDYGYTF. The whole variable domain, filled in from reference TRBV15 and TRBJ1-2, reads DAMVIQNPRYQVTQFGKPVTLSCSQTLNHNVMYWYQQKSSQAPKLLFHYYDKDFNNEADTPDNFQSRRPNTSFCFLDIRSPGLGDTAMYLCATSLTDYGYTFGSGTRLTVV.